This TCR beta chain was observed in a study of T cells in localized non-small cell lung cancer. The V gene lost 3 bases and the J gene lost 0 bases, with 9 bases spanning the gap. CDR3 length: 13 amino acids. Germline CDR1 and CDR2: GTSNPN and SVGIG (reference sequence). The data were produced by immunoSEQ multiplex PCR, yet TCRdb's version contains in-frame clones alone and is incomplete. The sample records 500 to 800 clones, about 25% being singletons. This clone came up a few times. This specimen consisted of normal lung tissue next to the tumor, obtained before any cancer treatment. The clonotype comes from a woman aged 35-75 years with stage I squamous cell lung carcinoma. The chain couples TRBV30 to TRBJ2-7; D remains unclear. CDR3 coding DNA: TGTGCCTGGAGATACCTGGCCTCCTACGAGCAGTACTTC. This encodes CAWRYLASYEQYF.